These 20 T cell receptor beta chains were all obtained from the same sample, sequenced in a study of blood T cell repertoires in COVID-19. TCRdb keeps only in-frame clones here, not all; method: immunoSEQ multiplex PCR. The sample has 130,000 to 150,000 clones; 84% are singletons. Sequencing was carried out using peripheral blood. The source is a woman older than 75 in a cohort sampled during active or convalescent COVID-19.

The chain couples TRBV10-1 to TRBJ2-2, with a tentative D call TRBD1 (5 bases). Deletions cut 5 bases from V and 2 bases from J, with 12 bases between. Looked up from germline, CDR1 is WNHNN and CDR2 is SYGVQD (reference sequence). CDR3 length equals 15 residues. This CDR3 is CASSPMTANTGELFF. CDR3 bases: TGCGCCAGCAGTCCCATGACAGCAAACACCGGGGAGCTGTTTTTT.

This sequence joins TRBV9 and TRBJ1-2, with 10 bases lining up with TRBD1. Germline V gene data show CDR1 as SGDLS and CDR2 as YYNGEE. V lost 4 bases and J lost 6; bases outside the gene matches: 12. The CDR3 runs to 16 residues. CDR3 sequence: CASSIHPGTGVHGYTF. The CDR3 DNA reads as TGTGCCAGCAGCATACACCCCGGGACAGGGGTTCATGGCTACACCTTC.

The chain has TRBV6-5 and TRBJ1-3; a possible D gene is TRBD1 (6 bases). CDR3 length equals 15 residues. V lost 6 bases and J lost 0, with 12 bases in between. From germline, CDR1 is MNHEY and CDR2 SVGAGI. The CDR3: CASRHRESSGNTIYF. CDR3 nucleotide sequence: TGTGCCAGCAGACACAGGGAGAGCTCTGGAAACACCATATATTTT.

In this sample, this clone turned up once. This chain links TRBV11-3 with TRBJ1-3, with 8 bases identical to TRBD1. The CDR3 contains 20 residues. With 3 bases clipped from V and 4 bases from J, the junction kept 20 bases outside the gene matches. Germline V gene data show CDR1 as SGHNT and CDR2 as YENEEA. The CDR3 protein is CASSFFKQGVVVQSGNTIYF. In DNA form, the CDR3 reads TGTGCCAGCAGCTTCTTCAAACAGGGGGTAGTAGTCCAGTCGGGAAACACCATATATTTT.

The CDR3 sequence: CASSLAGVSNYGYTF. CDR3 DNA sequence: TGTGCCAGCAGCTTGGCAGGGGTTTCTAACTATGGCTACACCTTC. This sequence joins TRBV5-4 and TRBJ1-2; possibly TRBD1 for D (6 bases). CDR3 length equals 15 residues. V was clipped by 0 bases and J by 0 bases, with 9 bases between them. Germline CDR1 is SGHNT and CDR2 is YYREEE (reference sequence).

Only a few counts were recorded for this clone. The chain joins TRBV9 to TRBJ1-2; TRBD1 agrees at 7 bases. Germline V gene sequence: CDR1 SGDLS, CDR2 YYNGEE. The trim removed 4 bases at V and 6 bases at J, leaving 9 bases unmatched. The CDR3 covers 14 residues. For the CDR3, the DNA is TGTGCCAGCAGCATGACAGGGCTAAGTGATGGCTACACCTTC. Its translation is CASSMTGLSDGYTF.

The rearrangement uses TRBV7-2 and TRBJ2-1, with 10 bases fitting TRBD1. V lost 2 bases and J lost 9; bases outside the gene matches: 4. The CDR3 is made up of 14 amino acids. CDR1 and CDR2 (germline): SGHTA, FQGNSA. CDR3 sequence reads: CASSLLTGGGEQFF. DNA of the CDR3: TGTGCCAGCAGCTTACTGACAGGGGGCGGTGAGCAGTTCTTC.

This chain uses TRBV7-9 with TRBJ2-1; no definite D call. Trimming removed 3 bases at V and 5 bases at J, with 5 bases between. The CDR3 is made up of 12 amino acids. Looked up from germline, CDR1 is SEHNR and CDR2 is FQNEAQ (reference sequence). The CDR3 protein is CASSFLDNEQFF. The CDR3 DNA follows: TGTGCCAGCAGCTTCCTTGACAATGAGCAGTTCTTC. Drawing the rest from reference TRBV7-9 and TRBJ2-1, the complete variable domain is DTGVSQNPRHKITKRGQNVTFRCDPISEHNRLYWYRQTLGQGPEFLTYFQNEAQLEKSRLLSDRFSAERPKGSFSTLEIQRTEQGDSAMYLCASSFLDNEQFFGPGTRLTVL.

The rearrangement links TRBV5-5 to TRBJ2-3, with TRBD2 matching 7 bases. This CDR3 spans 14 amino acids. V lost 1 base, J lost 8 bases, and 7 bases stayed unmatched. Germline V gene data show CDR1 as SGHKS and CDR2 as YYEKEE (reference sequence). The CDR3 spells CASSLSLAVSTQYF. For the CDR3, the DNA is TGTGCCAGCAGCTTGTCCCTAGCGGTTAGTACGCAGTATTTT.

This chain joins TRBV5-8 and TRBJ1-6; 8 nucleotides agree with TRBD1. CDR1 and CDR2 (germline): SGHTS, YDEGEE. The CDR3 extends over 13 amino acids. The junction had 4 bases not matched to a gene; V was cut back by 7 bases and J by 7 bases. CDR3 nucleotide sequence: TGTGCCAGCGCTAGGGACAGGAATTCACCCCTCCACTTT. Protein sequence: CASARDRNSPLHF.

The chain's CDR3 is CASSWRTGELFF. In nucleotides, the CDR3 is TGTGCCAGCAGCTGGCGGACCGGGGAGCTGTTTTTT. The gene calls are TRBV11-3 and TRBJ2-2; unclear D gene. The CDR3 runs 12 residues. The V end lost 4 bases, the J end lost 5 bases, and 5 bases lay between the germline ends. CDR1 and CDR2 (germline): SGHNT, YENEEA.

The gene calls are TRBV6-4 and TRBJ2-3, with D possibly being TRBD1 (5 bases). Germline assignment: CDR1 MRHNA and CDR2 SNTAGT. V shed 3 bases and J shed 2 bases, with 12 bases lying between them. This CDR3 comprises 15 residues. CDR3 loop: CASSEVAGSTDTQYF. The CDR3 DNA is TGTGCCAGCAGTGAAGTGGCAGGGTCCACAGATACGCAGTATTTT.

The CDR3 DNA reads TGTGCCAGCAGTTACCCCCTTAGATTAGCGGGGGGGCATGAGCAGTTCTTC. Translation: CASSYPLRLAGGHEQFF. V gene TRBV6-2 or TRBV6-3 combines with J gene TRBJ2-1; 11 nucleotides agree with TRBD2. V was pared by 2 bases and J by 8 bases, with 11 bases of the junction left unmatched. Germline CDR1 is MNHEY and CDR2 is SVGEGT. The CDR3 has 17 amino acids.

This rearrangement joins TRBV28 to TRBJ1-6, with D possibly matching TRBD1 (6 bases). Germline values: CDR1 MDHEN, CDR2 SYDVKM. Trimming cost V 6 bases and J 7 bases, with 13 bases left between them. The length of the CDR3 is 14 residues. CDR3 sequence: CASRGGGQNSPLHF. CDR3 in DNA: TGTGCCAGCAGGGGCGGGGGGCAAAATTCACCCCTCCACTTT.

The chain uses TRBV9 and TRBJ2-3; maybe TRBD2 (6 bases). V was cut by 4 bases and J by 0 bases, with 12 bases left in between. The germline gives CDR1 SGDLS, CDR2 YYNGEE. This CDR3 is 15 amino acids long. CDR3 sequence: CASSLGGVSTDTQYF. CDR3 coding DNA: TGTGCCAGCAGCCTCGGAGGGGTTAGCACAGATACGCAGTATTTT.

V gene TRBV7-9 combines with J gene TRBJ2-2; TRBD1 matches 8 bases. Germline V gene sequence: CDR1 SEHNR, CDR2 FQNEAQ (reference sequence). The CDR3 sequence is 18 residues long. The V gene end was trimmed by 5 bases and the J gene end by 6 bases; junction bases not matched to a gene: 17. The CDR3 DNA sequence: TGTGCCAGCAGCCAGACAAACCTCGGCCAGGGGGCTTCCGGGGAGCTGTTTTTT. Amino acid sequence: CASSQTNLGQGASGELFF.

The chain joins TRBV28 to TRBJ2-4; D is ambiguous. V lost 5 bases, J lost 5 bases, and 16 bases lay in between. From germline, CDR1 is MDHEN and CDR2 SYDVKM. CDR3 size: 15 residues. For the CDR3, the DNA is TGTGCCAGCAGTGATTCCTATATAATGCAAAACATTCAGTACTTC. This translates into CASSDSYIMQNIQYF.

This clone was detected once. The genes are TRBV6-2 or TRBV6-3 and TRBJ2-7, with TRBD2 matching 8 bases. The germline CDR1 and CDR2 sequences are MNHEY and SVGEGT. V lost 5 bases and J lost 9; bases outside the gene matches: 9. This CDR3 has 13 residues. Written as DNA, the CDR3 is TGTGCCAGCAGTACAAACGGACTAGCTCTGCAGTACGTC. It translates to CASSTNGLALQYV.

The V and J genes are TRBV5-5 and TRBJ1-5; 7 bases align to TRBD1. CDR1 is SGHKS and CDR2 is YYEKEE in the germline V gene (reference sequence). The CDR3 loop spans 16 amino acids. The V and J ends lost 4 bases and 4 bases, in that order; junction bases with no gene match: 11. The CDR3 bases are TGTGCCAGCAGCCAGTATCTGACAGGGACAAATCAGCCCCAGCATTTT. This sequence encodes CASSQYLTGTNQPQHF.

The chain recombines TRBV6-5 with TRBJ2-5, with 9 bases matching TRBD1. The germline CDR1 and CDR2 sequences are MNHEY and SVGAGI. Trimming removed 5 bases from V and 12 bases from J; junction bases left unmatched: 10. This CDR3 region has 13 residues. CDR3 sequence reads: CASSQGQGLYEYF. The CDR3 DNA sequence: TGTGCCAGCAGTCAGGGACAGGGTCTCTACGAGTACTTC.